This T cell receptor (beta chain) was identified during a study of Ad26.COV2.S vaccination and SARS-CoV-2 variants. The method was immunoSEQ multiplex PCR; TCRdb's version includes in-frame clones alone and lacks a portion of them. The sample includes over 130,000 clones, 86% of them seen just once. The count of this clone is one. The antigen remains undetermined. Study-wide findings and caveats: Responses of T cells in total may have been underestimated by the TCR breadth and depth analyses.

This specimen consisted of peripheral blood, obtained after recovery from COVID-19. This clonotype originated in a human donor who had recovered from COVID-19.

The CDR3 loop reads CASSVGQGRRDSPLHF. The CDR3 DNA follows: TGTGCCAGCAGTGTGGGACAGGGGAGGAGGGATTCACCCCTCCACTTT. V is TRBV6-1 and J is TRBJ1-6, with 10 bases identical to TRBD1. The CDR3 has 16 residues. CDR1 is MNHNS, CDR2 SASEGT, per germline. V lost 4 bases, J lost 8 bases, and 8 bases stayed unmatched.